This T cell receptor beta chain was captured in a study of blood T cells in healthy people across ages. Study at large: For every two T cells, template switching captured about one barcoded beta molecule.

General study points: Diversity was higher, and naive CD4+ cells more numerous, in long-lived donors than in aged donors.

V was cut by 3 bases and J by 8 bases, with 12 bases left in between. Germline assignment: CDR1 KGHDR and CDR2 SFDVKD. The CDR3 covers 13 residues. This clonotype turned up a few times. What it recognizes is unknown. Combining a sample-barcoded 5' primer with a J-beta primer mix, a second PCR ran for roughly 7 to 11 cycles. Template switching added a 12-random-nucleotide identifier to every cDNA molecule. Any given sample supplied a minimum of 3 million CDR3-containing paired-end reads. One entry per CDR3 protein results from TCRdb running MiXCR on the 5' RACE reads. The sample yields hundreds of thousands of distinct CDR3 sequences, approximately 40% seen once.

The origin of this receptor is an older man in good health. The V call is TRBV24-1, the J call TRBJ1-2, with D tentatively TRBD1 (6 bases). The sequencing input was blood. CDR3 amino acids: CATSDVDSHGYTF. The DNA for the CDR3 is TGTGCCACCAGTGATGTGGACAGCCACGGCTACACCTTC.